Described below is a single TCR beta chain sequence and its context. This sample is part of a study of T cells after yellow fever vaccination. TCRdb used MiXCR to reprocess the 5' RACE reads, holding one entry per CDR3 protein. The table has roughly 500,000 distinct CDR3 sequences, 15% to 20% seen once. The CDR3 loop spans 12 amino acids. V lost 3 bases and J lost 12, with 14 bases in between. Source: PBMCs, taken 15 days after the yellow fever booster vaccination. The sequence was collected from a man aged 25-40 years who received the YFV17D yellow fever vaccine. The chain is built from TRBV12-3 or TRBV12-4 and TRBJ1-2; D not certain. The CDR3 DNA sequence: TGTGCCAGCAGTTTGTTATTGGGTAACGACACCTTC. It encodes CASSLLLGNDTF.